This T cell receptor (beta chain) emerged from a study of blood T cell repertoires in COVID-19. Study details: Spain, Italy and the United States supplied samples that represented acute and convalescent COVID-19. PBMCs, B-cell-depleted T cells, or T cells were the source of the cDNA or gDNA that made up the material.

Authors' methods: Reference gene primer amplification in the assay estimated nucleated cell counts. Measured with immunoSEQ multiplex PCR; TCRdb has only the in-frame clones, and not every one. V, J and clone size were drawn from that table, and D and trimming were deduced from the DNA. The profile shows 200,000 to 300,000 clones, around nine tenths of them singletons. The CDR3 has 13 residues. Germline V gene sequence: CDR1 SGHRS, CDR2 YFSETQ. V was pared by 4 bases and J by 3 bases, with 4 bases of the junction left unmatched. The TCR sequence derives from a man between 35 and 55 years old who had recovered from COVID-19. This chain joins TRBV5-1 and TRBJ2-7; TRBD2 matches at 7 bases. Sequencing input: peripheral blood. The CDR3 sequence is CASSPTSSYEQYF. The CDR3 DNA follows: TGCGCCAGCAGCCCGACTAGCAGCTACGAGCAGTACTTC.